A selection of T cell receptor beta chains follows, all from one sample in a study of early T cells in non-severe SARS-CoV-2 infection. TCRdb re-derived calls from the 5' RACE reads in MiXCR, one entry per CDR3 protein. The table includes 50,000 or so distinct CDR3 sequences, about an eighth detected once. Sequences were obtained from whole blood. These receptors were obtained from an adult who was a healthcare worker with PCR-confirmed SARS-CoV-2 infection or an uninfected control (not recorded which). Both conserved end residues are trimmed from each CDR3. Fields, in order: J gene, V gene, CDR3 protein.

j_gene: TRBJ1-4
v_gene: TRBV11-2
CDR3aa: ASSLGTGDEKLF

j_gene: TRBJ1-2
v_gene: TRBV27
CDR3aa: ASSSDSIEPYGYT

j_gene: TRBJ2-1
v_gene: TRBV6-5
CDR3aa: ASSYANYNEQF

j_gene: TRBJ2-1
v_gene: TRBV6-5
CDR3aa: ASSLLAPPYNEQF

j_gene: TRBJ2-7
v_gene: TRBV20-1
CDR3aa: SASGTGIYEQY

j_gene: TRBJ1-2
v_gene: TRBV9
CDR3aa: ASSPNPRTDGYT

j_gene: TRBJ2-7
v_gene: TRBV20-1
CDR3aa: SARGAAGGLLYEQY

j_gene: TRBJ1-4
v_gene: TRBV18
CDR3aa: ASSPGILGQGNEKLF

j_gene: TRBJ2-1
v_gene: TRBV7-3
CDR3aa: ASSSGPRGLYNEQF

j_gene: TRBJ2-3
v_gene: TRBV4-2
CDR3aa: ASSQSPRGDTQY